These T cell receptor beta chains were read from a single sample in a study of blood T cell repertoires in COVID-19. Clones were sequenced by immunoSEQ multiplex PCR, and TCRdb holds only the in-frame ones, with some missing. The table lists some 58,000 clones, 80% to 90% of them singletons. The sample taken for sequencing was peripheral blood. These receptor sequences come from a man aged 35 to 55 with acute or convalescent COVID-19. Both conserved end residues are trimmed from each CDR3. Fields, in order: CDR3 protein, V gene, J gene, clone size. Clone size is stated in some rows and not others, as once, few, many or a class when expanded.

CDR3 protein: ATSDTGQGRFNEQF; V gene: TRBV24-1; J gene: TRBJ2-1; clone size: NA
CDR3 protein: ASSETRRAF; V gene: TRBV28; J gene: TRBJ1-1; clone size: NA
CDR3 protein: ASSKGSDGYT; V gene: TRBV25-1; J gene: TRBJ1-2; clone size: NA
CDR3 protein: ASRENRGEQPQH; V gene: TRBV2; J gene: TRBJ1-5; clone size: NA
CDR3 protein: ASSPNQETQY; V gene: TRBV7-7; J gene: TRBJ2-5; clone size: NA
CDR3 protein: ATSEPLGGAQPQH; V gene: TRBV24-1; J gene: TRBJ1-5; clone size: NA
CDR3 protein: ASSLVGDSDYGYT; V gene: TRBV7-2; J gene: TRBJ1-2; clone size: NA
CDR3 protein: ASSLVPGQGFYGYT; V gene: TRBV5-6; J gene: TRBJ1-2; clone size: NA
CDR3 protein: ASSLAPGYSGNTIY; V gene: TRBV5-1; J gene: TRBJ1-3; clone size: NA
CDR3 protein: ASSKVERGARNYTDTQY; V gene: TRBV21-1; J gene: TRBJ2-3; clone size: NA
CDR3 protein: ASSPGTGSSGANVLT; V gene: TRBV5-1; J gene: TRBJ2-6; clone size: NA
CDR3 protein: ASSEFVTSGNYEQY; V gene: TRBV25-1; J gene: TRBJ2-7; clone size: NA
CDR3 protein: ASSQGLGAF; V gene: TRBV3-1/TRBV3-2; J gene: TRBJ1-1; clone size: NA
CDR3 protein: ASSLDWTGGNEQF; V gene: TRBV7-2; J gene: TRBJ2-1; clone size: NA
CDR3 protein: AFDRGRQGTEAF; V gene: TRBV30; J gene: TRBJ1-1; clone size: NA
CDR3 protein: AWSPSDLVQETQY; V gene: TRBV30; J gene: TRBJ2-5; clone size: NA
CDR3 protein: ATSEGDRGNQPQH; V gene: TRBV24-1; J gene: TRBJ1-5; clone size: NA
CDR3 protein: ARSFGHMNTEAF; V gene: TRBV5-3; J gene: TRBJ1-1; clone size: few
CDR3 protein: AWTPRDTIY; V gene: TRBV30; J gene: TRBJ1-3; clone size: NA
CDR3 protein: ASSVRGALTDTQY; V gene: TRBV11-2; J gene: TRBJ2-3; clone size: NA
CDR3 protein: ASSIAEWGYT; V gene: TRBV19; J gene: TRBJ1-2; clone size: once
CDR3 protein: ASSYQWEQY; V gene: TRBV5-6; J gene: TRBJ2-7; clone size: NA
CDR3 protein: ASSDPPGRNGELF; V gene: TRBV7-3; J gene: TRBJ2-2; clone size: NA
CDR3 protein: ALREKGLNTEAF; V gene: TRBV10-3; J gene: TRBJ1-1; clone size: NA
CDR3 protein: ASSTDLGTPGELF; V gene: TRBV5-1; J gene: TRBJ2-2; clone size: NA
CDR3 protein: ASSPTGSMNTEAF; V gene: TRBV3-1/TRBV3-2; J gene: TRBJ1-1; clone size: NA
CDR3 protein: ASSFTGDSPLH; V gene: TRBV7-3; J gene: TRBJ1-6; clone size: NA
CDR3 protein: ASSLAGDTEAF; V gene: TRBV12-3/TRBV12-4; J gene: TRBJ1-1; clone size: NA
CDR3 protein: ASSFPRAPSTEAF; V gene: TRBV28; J gene: TRBJ1-1; clone size: NA
CDR3 protein: ATSGTEETQY; V gene: TRBV24-1; J gene: TRBJ2-5; clone size: NA
CDR3 protein: ASSFRLTINNEQF; V gene: TRBV11-2; J gene: TRBJ2-1; clone size: NA
CDR3 protein: ASRSLLGGERQPQH; V gene: TRBV19; J gene: TRBJ1-5; clone size: NA
CDR3 protein: SVAGTANEKLF; V gene: TRBV29-1; J gene: TRBJ1-4; clone size: NA
CDR3 protein: ASSLGQSETQY; V gene: TRBV12-3/TRBV12-4; J gene: TRBJ2-5; clone size: NA